Listed below are T cell receptor beta chains from one sample, sequenced in a study of blood T cell repertoires in COVID-19. TCRdb keeps only in-frame clones here, not all; method: immunoSEQ multiplex PCR. The table shows about 45,000 clones, with approximately 86% occurring only once. Input material: peripheral blood. These receptors were obtained from a woman aged 80 or over in a cohort sampled during active or convalescent COVID-19. The CDR3 runs from the conserved cysteine through the conserved F or W. D genes are given only for firm matches. A row's size may be missing; if present it is once, few, many or a size class.

D,size,V,J,DNA,CDR3
TRBD1,NA,TRBV4-3,TRBJ1-1,TGCGCCAGCAGCCAAGATCGGGCAGGGGGAACTGAAGCTTTCTTT,CASSQDRAGGTEAFF
NA,NA,TRBV6-5,TRBJ1-2,TGTGCCAGCAGGGGTGGGACTCCCGGGCGTGGCTACACCTTC,CASRGGTPGRGYTF
TRBD1,NA,TRBV2,TRBJ1-1,TGTGCCAGCAGTGGGGCAGGGGGCTTTAGTGCTTTCTTT,CASSGAGGFSAFF
NA,NA,TRBV30,TRBJ1-1,TGTGCCTCCCACCGGTTGGGGGGGACTGAAGCTTTCTTT,CASHRLGGTEAFF
NA,NA,TRBV9,TRBJ2-1,TGTGCCAGCAGCACGTCGACTTCTGAGCAGTTCTTC,CASSTSTSEQFF
TRBD2,once,TRBV7-2,TRBJ2-5,TGTGCCAGCAGCTTAGCGACTAGCGGAAAGGGAGAGACCCAGTACTTC,CASSLATSGKGETQYF
TRBD1,NA,TRBV4-1,TRBJ2-1,TGCGCCAGCAGCCAATTGCCCGGGGGACAGGGCTACAATGAGCAGTTCTTC,CASSQLPGGQGYNEQFF
TRBD2,NA,TRBV3-1/TRBV3-2,TRBJ2-3,TGTGCCAGCAGCCAACGCCTAGCGGGAGGGAGTTTGGATACGCAGTATTTT,CASSQRLAGGSLDTQYF
TRBD2,NA,TRBV4-3,TRBJ2-3,TGCGCCAGCAGCCCGTTAGCGGGAATGGGCACAGATACGCAGTATTTT,CASSPLAGMGTDTQYF
TRBD1,NA,TRBV5-6,TRBJ1-6,TGTGCCAGCAGCTTCGGGACAGCTTCACCCCTCCACTTT,CASSFGTASPLHF
NA,NA,TRBV30,TRBJ2-4,TGTGCCTGGGCGGACAAAACTACCAAAAACATTCAGTACTTC,CAWADKTTKNIQYF
TRBD1,NA,TRBV27,TRBJ2-2,TGTGCCAGCAGATCGCAGGGGGCAGGCACCGGGGAGCTGTTTTTT,CASRSQGAGTGELFF
TRBD1,NA,TRBV12-3/TRBV12-4,TRBJ1-6,TGTGCCAGCAGTACCCGGACAGGGTTTCCCCTCCACTTT,CASSTRTGFPLHF
TRBD1,NA,TRBV25-1,TRBJ2-7,TGTGCCAGCAGTGTGGGGGACAGACACGAGCAGTACTTC,CASSVGDRHEQYF
TRBD1,NA,TRBV3-1/TRBV3-2,TRBJ2-7,TGTGCCAGCAGTCCCCGCGACAGGGCCCAGCAGTACTTC,CASSPRDRAQQYF
NA,NA,TRBV10-3,TRBJ1-2,TGTGCCATCAGTGAGTCCATAGCAGGGTATGGCTACACCTTC,CAISESIAGYGYTF
TRBD2,once,TRBV5-4,TRBJ2-7,TGTGCCAGCAGCTTGGGACTAGCGGGAGGGGGGGGCGAGCAGTACTTC,CASSLGLAGGGGEQYF
TRBD1,NA,TRBV5-1,TRBJ2-2,TGCGCCAGCCGGAGGGGACAGGGGACCGGGGAGCTGTTTTTT,CASRRGQGTGELFF
NA,NA,TRBV7-2,TRBJ2-7,TGTGCCAGCAGCTTAGGGGACTGGAGCTCCTACGAGCAGTACTTC,CASSLGDWSSYEQYF
NA,NA,TRBV9,TRBJ2-5,TGTGCCAGGGGCGTCGAAGAGACCCAGTACTTC,CARGVEETQYF
TRBD1,NA,TRBV10-2,TRBJ1-1,TGCGCCAGCAGTGACCTTGACAGGGGGCGGCGGTGGACTGAAGCTTTCTTT,CASSDLDRGRRWTEAFF
TRBD2,NA,TRBV11-3,TRBJ2-2,TGTGCCAGCAGTAAGGTAGCGGGAGCGAACACCGGGGAGCTGTTTTTT,CASSKVAGANTGELFF
TRBD1,NA,TRBV5-1,TRBJ2-7,TGCGCCAGCCCCGCTCGAACAGGGGAAATCCACGAGCAGTACTTC,CASPARTGEIHEQYF
TRBD1,NA,TRBV6-6,TRBJ1-5,TGTGCCAGCAGCTACCAGGGGGCAGGGCAGCCCCAGCATTTT,CASSYQGAGQPQHF
NA,NA,TRBV7-2,TRBJ2-5,TGTGCCAGCAGCTTAGCGGGGGGTATCCAAGAGACCCAGTACTTC,CASSLAGGIQETQYF
NA,once,TRBV30,TRBJ1-1,TGTGCCTGGAGTTCGGGGGTCGGAGAAGCTTTCTTT,CAWSSGVGEAFF
NA,NA,TRBV4-1,TRBJ1-5,TGCGCCAGCAGCCAAGATCAGTTGGGCCGGCAGCCCCAGCATTTT,CASSQDQLGRQPQHF
NA,NA,TRBV19,TRBJ1-1,TGTGCCAGCGCATGGGGAGTTAAGGGTACTGAAGCTTTCTTT,CASAWGVKGTEAFF
NA,NA,TRBV5-4,TRBJ1-2,TGTGCCAGCAGCTCACGGGAGGCCACAGGGAACTATGGCTACACCTTC,CASSSREATGNYGYTF
TRBD2,NA,TRBV6-2/TRBV6-3,TRBJ2-7,TGTGCCAGCAGCAAGCCGGGACTAGCGGGAGGGCGTTCGGGCGAGCAGTACTTC,CASSKPGLAGGRSGEQYF
NA,NA,TRBV7-9,TRBJ2-3,TGTGCCAGCAGCTTAGAAAGACAGCGCACAGATACGCAGTATTTT,CASSLERQRTDTQYF
NA,NA,TRBV16,TRBJ1-3,TGTGCCAGCAGCCAGAGGGCCTCTGGAAACACCATATATTTT,CASSQRASGNTIYF
NA,NA,TRBV7-9,TRBJ1-4,TGTGCCAGCAGCTTATCGGGGAAGTCTAATGAAAAACTGTTTTTT,CASSLSGKSNEKLFF
NA,NA,TRBV9,TRBJ2-5,TGTGCCAGCAGCCCCCCCGGGGAGACCCAGTACTTC,CASSPPGETQYF
TRBD1,once,TRBV30,TRBJ1-3,TGTGCCCGCGGACAGGGGGCAGTTGGAAACACCATATATTTT,CARGQGAVGNTIYF
NA,few,TRBV21-1,TRBJ2-1,TGTGCCAGCAGCAATCCTACTATCTGCTCCTACAATGAGCAGTTCTTC,CASSNPTICSYNEQFF
TRBD2,NA,TRBV4-1,TRBJ2-1,TGCGCCAGCAGCCAAGACGGCGGGAGCTACAATGAGCAGTTCTTC,CASSQDGGSYNEQFF
NA,NA,TRBV4-2,TRBJ2-7,TGTGCCAGCAGCCAAGATCAGGGTGCGGGGAACGAGCAGTACTTC,CASSQDQGAGNEQYF
NA,NA,TRBV7-2,TRBJ2-1,TGTGCCAGCAGCTTAACGTCGAGCTCCTACAATGAGCAGTTCTTC,CASSLTSSSYNEQFF
NA,NA,TRBV7-9,TRBJ2-7,TGTGCCAGCAGCACCCGGAGCTACGAGCAGTACTTC,CASSTRSYEQYF
TRBD1,once,TRBV6-5,TRBJ2-2,TGTGCCAGCAGTTACCGGACAGGGGGCGGGACCGGGGAGCTGTTTTTT,CASSYRTGGGTGELFF
TRBD2,NA,TRBV2,TRBJ2-2,TGTGCCAGCAGTAGGACTAGCGCTAACACCGGGGAGCTGTTTTTT,CASSRTSANTGELFF
TRBD1,NA,TRBV7-2,TRBJ2-2,TGTGCCAGCAGCTACGACAGGGGGAACACCGGGGAGCTGTTTTTT,CASSYDRGNTGELFF
TRBD2,NA,TRBV30,TRBJ2-1,TGTGCCTGGAGTCGGGGGGGTACAGGAAACAATGAGCAGTTCTTC,CAWSRGGTGNNEQFF
TRBD2,once,TRBV5-1,TRBJ2-7,TGCGCCAGCAGGGCGGAGCTGGCGGGAGCCTCCTACGAGCAGTACTTC,CASRAELAGASYEQYF
NA,NA,TRBV21-1,TRBJ2-7,TGTGCCAGCAGCAATCGAGACAGGGGGAGCGAGCAGTACTTC,CASSNRDRGSEQYF
NA,NA,TRBV5-1,TRBJ2-7,TGCGCCAGCAGCTTGACCGCTGGGGCCGCTAGCTTC,CASSLTAGAASF
NA,NA,TRBV9,TRBJ2-1,TGTGCCAGCAGCGTAGACAGCGGACCTTACAATGAGCAGTTCTTC,CASSVDSGPYNEQFF
NA,NA,TRBV28,TRBJ2-7,TGTGCCAGCAGTTTACGGGTCTACGAGCAGTACTTC,CASSLRVYEQYF